Below, 29 T cell receptor beta chains from the same sample are listed, as sequenced in a study of radiotherapy plus CTLA-4 blockade in lung cancer. Measured with immunoSEQ multiplex PCR; TCRdb has only the in-frame clones, and not every one. In the table there are under 50,000 clones, approximately 83% of which are singletons. Specimen: peripheral blood, collected from a patient treated with radiotherapy plus ipilimumab. The receptors stem from a human donor with non-small cell lung cancer whose response to radiotherapy plus ipilimumab could not be evaluated.

This chain connects TRBV6-1 to TRBJ2-7; TRBD2 agrees at 7 bases. The ends lost 5 bases at V and 4 bases at J; junction bases unmatched: 11. The V gene's germline CDR1 is MNHNS and CDR2 SASEGT. This CDR3 comprises 15 residues. Here the CDR3 DNA reads TGTGCCAGCAGTCGATCGCCGGGGGGAAATTACGAGCAGTACTTC. Translating gives CASSRSPGGNYEQYF.

Points on this clone: The junction does not match germline at one end; this may be a read error. CDR3 nucleotide sequence: TGCGCCAGAAGTGAAGGGACTAGCGGGACTGGTGAGCAGTACTTC. This sequence encodes CARSEGTSGTGEQYF. This chain links TRBV10-2 with TRBJ2-5; TRBD2 aligns across 13 bases. This CDR3 is built from 15 residues. CDR1 and CDR2 (germline): WSHSY, SAAADI.

This chain links TRBV7-2 with TRBJ2-4, with TRBD2 matching over 8 bases. V lost 6 bases and J lost 4; bases outside the gene matches: 8. The germline V gene encodes CDR1 SGHTA and CDR2 FQGNSA. The CDR3 extends over 15 amino acids. The CDR3 protein is CASRIAGPKKNIQYF. The CDR3 DNA sequence: TGTGCCAGCAGAATAGCGGGGCCAAAAAAAAACATTCAGTACTTC.

The genes are TRBV5-1 and TRBJ2-1; 9 positions match TRBD2. Germline CDR1 reads SGHRS; CDR2 reads YFSETQ. V shed 6 bases, J shed 8 bases, and the junction held 12 bases outside the gene matches. The CDR3 has 15 residues. In nucleotides, the CDR3 is TGCGCCAGCAAGGAATTAGCGGGAGCCACCCATGAGCAGTTCTTC. Its translation: CASKELAGATHEQFF.

The chain employs TRBV28 and TRBJ2-5; 7 nucleotides line up with TRBD1. Germline V gives CDR1 MDHEN, CDR2 SYDVKM. J lost 5 bases, V lost 4 bases, and 19 bases had no gene match. This CDR3 region has 18 residues. Here the CDR3 reads CASSSYPTNSQGWETQYF. The CDR3 bases are TGTGCCAGCAGTTCTTACCCCACGAACTCACAGGGGTGGGAGACCCAGTACTTC.

The chain links TRBV4-1 to TRBJ2-3; 9 bases fit TRBD1. With 1 base clipped from V and 2 bases from J, the junction kept 7 bases outside the gene matches. The CDR3 has 17 amino acids. The germline gives CDR1 MGHRA, CDR2 YSYEKL. The CDR3 DNA reads TGCGCCAGCAGCCAAGGGGGGGGGACAGGGCCCACAGATACGCAGTATTTT. Protein product: CASSQGGGTGPTDTQYF.

This clone was detected a few times. This chain connects TRBV6-6 to TRBJ1-6; no firm D call. This CDR3 comprises 13 residues. The V and J ends lost 10 bases and 9 bases respectively, with 16 bases between them. The V gene's germline CDR1 is MNHNY and CDR2 SVGAGI (reference sequence). CDR3 amino acids: CATGRGESSPLHF. The CDR3, as DNA: TGTGCCACCGGCCGTGGGGAGAGTTCACCCCTCCACTTT.

V is TRBV15 and J is TRBJ1-1; the D gene is possibly TRBD1 (5 bases). The CDR3 totals 14 residues. V lost 8 bases and J lost 3, with 16 bases in between. Germline-derived CDR1 and CDR2 are LNHNV and YYDKDF (reference sequence). The chain's CDR3 is CATSPARGDTEAFF. The DNA for the CDR3 is TGTGCCACCTCCCCAGCAAGGGGCGACACTGAAGCTTTCTTT.

By share of the sample, this clone is medium-sized (0.01 to 0.1%). The chain joins TRBV5-6 to TRBJ1-5; D possibly corresponds to TRBD1 (5 bases). This CDR3 region has 15 residues. In germline, CDR1 is SGHDT, CDR2 YYEEEE. Between the trimmed V and J ends, which lost 1 base and 4 bases, there was a span of 12 bases. The CDR3 is CASSLTGLDNQPQHF. CDR3 nucleotides: TGTGCCAGCAGCTTGACGGGACTTGATAATCAGCCCCAGCATTTT.

The genes are TRBV7-2 and TRBJ1-3; D is uncertain. The V and J ends lost 5 bases and 4 bases respectively, with 18 bases between them. This CDR3 contains 16 residues. Germline values: CDR1 SGHTA, CDR2 FQGNSA. Written as DNA, the CDR3 is TGTGCCAGCAGCCTAGATTCCGCTAATCGAGGAAACACCATATATTTT. This codes for CASSLDSANRGNTIYF.

This clone was observed a few times. The chain employs TRBV5-1 and TRBJ1-4; TRBD1 agrees at 8 bases. The CDR3 totals 16 residues. The germline CDR1 and CDR2 sequences are SGHRS and YFSETQ. Trimming removed 3 bases from V and 0 bases from J; junction bases left unmatched: 4. In DNA, the CDR3 is TGCGCCAGCAGCTCCAACAGGGGGGCAACTAATGAAAAACTGTTTTTT. Encoded protein: CASSSNRGATNEKLFF.

The V gene is TRBV10-2, the J gene TRBJ1-4; TRBD1 matches at 7 bases. The germline CDR1 and CDR2 sequences are WSHSY and SAAADI. Trimming cost V 7 bases and J 4 bases; bases outside gene matches: 6. There are 14 residues in the CDR3. The CDR3 sequence: CASKGGTVNEKLFF. The CDR3 nucleotides read TGCGCCAGCAAAGGGGGGACAGTTAATGAAAAACTGTTTTTT.

This CDR3 reads CASSSRTGGETQYF. Here the CDR3 DNA reads TGCGCCAGCAGCTCGCGGACAGGAGGAGAGACCCAGTACTTC. This sequence joins TRBV5-1 and TRBJ2-5, with 7 bases matching TRBD1. There are 14 residues in the CDR3. Germline CDR1 SGHRS, CDR2 YFSETQ. V gave up 3 bases and J gave up 4 bases; unmatched junction bases: 6. The whole variable domain, filled in from reference TRBV5-1 and TRBJ2-5, reads KAGVTQTPRYLIKTRGQQVTLSCSPISGHRSVSWYQQTPGQGLQFLFEYFSETQRNKGNFPGRFSGRQFSNSRSEMNVSTLELGDSALYLCASSSRTGGETQYFGPGTRLLVL.

This rearrangement joins TRBV6-5 to TRBJ1-1; D uncertain. The CDR3 is 15 residues long. V lost 7 bases and J lost 6, with 21 bases in between. Germline V lookup: CDR1 MNHEY, CDR2 SVGAGI. The CDR3 loop is CASIGLQRTGAEAFF. The CDR3 DNA reads TGTGCCAGCATCGGACTACAGAGGACTGGCGCTGAAGCTTTCTTT.

V usage is TRBV27 and J usage is TRBJ1-2, with 7 bases that match TRBD1. Germline CDR1 reads MNHEY; CDR2 reads SMNVEV (reference sequence). Losses at the gene ends were 5 bases for V and 3 bases for J; bases not matched to a gene: 6. This CDR3 is built from 14 residues. The CDR3 reads CASSAPGQHYGYTF. The CDR3 nucleotides read TGTGCCAGCAGTGCCCCGGGACAGCACTATGGCTACACCTTC.

The chain combines TRBV6-1 with TRBJ2-7; 7 bases are a match to TRBD2. Trimming removed 5 bases from V and 2 bases from J; junction bases left unmatched: 6. The CDR3 is 14 amino acids. Germline lookup yields CDR1 MNHNS and CDR2 SASEGT. The CDR3 DNA follows: TGTGCCAGCAGTCCGGGACGGGGGGCCTACGAGCAGTACTTC. This encodes CASSPGRGAYEQYF.

V usage is TRBV2 and J usage is TRBJ2-1, with D maybe TRBD2 (6 bases). The CDR3 extends over 12 amino acids. V was clipped by 8 bases and J by 10 bases, with 15 bases between them. Germline-derived CDR1 and CDR2 are SNHLY and FYNNEI. The CDR3 region is CASQTRRAEQFF. The CDR3 DNA follows: TGTGCCAGCCAAACACGGAGGGCGGAGCAGTTCTTC. The full variable domain, rest sourced from reference TRBV2 and TRBJ2-1, is EPEVTQTPSHQVTQMGQEVILRCVPISNHLYFYWYRQILGQKVEFLVSFYNNEISEKSEIFDDQFSVERPDGSNFTLKIRSTKLEDSAMYFCASQTRRAEQFFGPGTRLTVL.

This chain joins TRBV27 and TRBJ1-1; a possible D gene is TRBD1 (6 bases). Per the germline V gene, CDR1 is MNHEY and CDR2 is SMNVEV (reference sequence). Trimming removed 4 bases from V and 4 bases from J, with 19 bases in between. The CDR3 covers 16 residues. The CDR3 is CASSSALWGRATEAFF. DNA for the CDR3: TGTGCCAGCAGTTCCGCGTTATGGGGGCGGGCCACTGAAGCTTTCTTT.

This clone appeared a single time. In nucleotides, the CDR3 is TGTGCCAGCAGCCAAGAGGGAGGACTAGCGGGAGCTGGTGAGCAGTTCTTC. Amino acids: CASSQEGGLAGAGEQFF. The chain uses TRBV4-2 and TRBJ2-1, with TRBD2 matching over 13 bases. V lost 0 bases to trimming and J lost 9 bases; unmatched junction nucleotides: 8. Germline CDR1 is LGHNA and CDR2 is YNFKEQ. The length of the CDR3 is 17 residues.

V gene TRBV29-1 combines with J gene TRBJ2-7; 8 nucleotides align to TRBD1. The V gene's germline CDR1 is SQVTM and CDR2 ANQGSEA. This CDR3 comprises 14 residues. V shed 5 bases, J shed 2 bases, and the junction held 8 bases outside the gene matches. Written as DNA, the CDR3 is TGCAGCGTTACCCCCGGACAGGGTACCTACGAGCAGTACTTC. It specifies CSVTPGQGTYEQYF.

The chain recombines TRBV20-1 with TRBJ2-1; no clear D gene. The length of the CDR3 is 11 residues. Deletions cut 2 bases from V and 10 bases from J, with 9 bases between. Germline assignment: CDR1 DFQATT and CDR2 SNEGSKA (reference sequence). CDR3 sequence (DNA): TGCAGTGCTAGACTACTGAAGGAGCAGTTCTTC. Translated, it gives CSARLLKEQFF.

The CDR3 coding sequence is TGTGCCAGCTCACCTCGGGGGGACGCTACCTACGAGCAGTACTTC. Protein sequence: CASSPRGDATYEQYF. The genes are TRBV18 and TRBJ2-7, with 7 bases lining up with TRBD2. In germline, CDR1 is KGHSH, CDR2 LQKENI. The ends lost 3 bases at V and 2 bases at J; junction bases unmatched: 7. The CDR3 length is 15 residues.

CDR3: CASRGGPGELFF. For the CDR3, the DNA is TGTGCCAGCAGGGGGGGTCCCGGGGAGCTGTTTTTT. This chain connects TRBV2 to TRBJ2-2; tentatively, D is TRBD2 (6 bases). The CDR3 contains 12 residues. Germline values: CDR1 SNHLY, CDR2 FYNNEI. Trimming shortened V by 6 bases and J by 6 bases, and 8 bases separated the two germline ends.

The V call is TRBV7-9, the J call TRBJ1-5, with 8 bases lining up with TRBD1. The CDR3 loop spans 14 amino acids. Germline CDR1 SEHNR, CDR2 FQNEAQ (reference sequence). V shed 5 bases, J shed 7 bases, and the junction held 7 bases outside the gene matches. In DNA form, the CDR3 reads TGTGCCAGCAGCATGACAGGGGACGAACAGCCCCAGCATTTT. Translation: CASSMTGDEQPQHF.

The chain is built from TRBV5-1 and TRBJ1-2; D unclear. CDR3 length: 17 amino acids. Germline-derived CDR1 and CDR2 are SGHRS and YFSETQ. The V gene lost 4 bases and the J gene lost 1 base, with 20 bases spanning the gap. The CDR3 nucleotides read TGCGCCAGCAGCAAGGACCCAGGACTTACTTTTAACTATGGCTACACCTTC. Protein sequence: CASSKDPGLTFNYGYTF.

The V and J genes are TRBV28 and TRBJ1-2, with 7 bases that match TRBD1. This CDR3 has 14 amino acids. Germline CDR1 reads MDHEN; CDR2 reads SYDVKM. V lost 5 bases, J lost 7 bases, and 10 bases stayed unmatched. The CDR3 is CASSLSTGVPGYTF. The CDR3 coding sequence is TGTGCCAGCAGTCTCTCTACAGGGGTTCCTGGCTACACCTTC.

This chain joins TRBV6-1 and TRBJ1-1, with D tentatively TRBD1 (5 bases). Germline-derived CDR1 and CDR2 are MNHNS and SASEGT. The CDR3 runs to 12 residues. Trimming took 3 bases from V and 6 from J, leaving 8 bases between them. The CDR3, as DNA: TGTGCCAGCAGTGACAGGGATCCTGAAGCTTTCTTT. Its protein is CASSDRDPEAFF.

This rearrangement joins TRBV29-1 to TRBJ2-7; 8 nucleotides agree with TRBD1. The trim removed 4 bases at V and 6 bases at J, leaving 14 bases unmatched. Germline V gene sequence: CDR1 SQVTM, CDR2 ANQGSEA. The CDR3 spans 15 residues. CDR3 residues: CSVALPGQAAPEQYF. The CDR3 DNA reads TGCAGCGTTGCTCTACCGGGACAGGCAGCGCCCGAGCAGTACTTC.

The chain links TRBV5-1 to TRBJ1-1, with 8 nucleotides matching TRBD1. Germline-derived CDR1 and CDR2 are SGHRS and YFSETQ. The CDR3 length is 15 residues. Germline trimming cut 4 bases from V and 1 base from J; bases unmatched to any gene: 6. Here the CDR3 reads CASSPRTGQNTEAFF. The CDR3 DNA is TGCGCCAGCAGCCCACGGACAGGGCAGAACACTGAAGCTTTCTTT.